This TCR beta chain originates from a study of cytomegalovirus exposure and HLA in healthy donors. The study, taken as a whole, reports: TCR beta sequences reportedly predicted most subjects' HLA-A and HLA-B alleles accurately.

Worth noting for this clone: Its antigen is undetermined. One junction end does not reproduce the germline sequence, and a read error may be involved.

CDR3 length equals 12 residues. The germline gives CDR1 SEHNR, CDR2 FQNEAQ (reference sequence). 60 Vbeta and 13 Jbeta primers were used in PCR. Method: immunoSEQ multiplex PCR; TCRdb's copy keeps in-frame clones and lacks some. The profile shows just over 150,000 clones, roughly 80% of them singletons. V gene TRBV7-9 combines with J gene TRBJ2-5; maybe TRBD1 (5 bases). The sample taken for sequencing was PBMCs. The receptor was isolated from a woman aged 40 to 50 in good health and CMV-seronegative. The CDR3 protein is CSSSLVRAEQYF. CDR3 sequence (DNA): TGTTCCAGCAGCTTAGTCAGGGCAGAGCAGTACTTC. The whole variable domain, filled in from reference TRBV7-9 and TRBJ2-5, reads DTGVSQNPRHKITKRGQNVTFRCDPISEHNRLYWYRQTLGQGPEFLTYFQNEAQLEKSRLLSDRFSAERPKGSFSTLEIQRTEQGDSAMYLCSSSLVRAEQYFGPGTRLLVL.